This TCR beta chain appears in the sequencing data of a study of post-analysis software for immune sequencing data. Overall study context: Relapsing-remitting, secondary progressive and progressive-relapsing multiple sclerosis were all included among the disease courses.

Each TCR beta cDNA library carried unique molecular identifiers. About 500,000 cDNA molecules came from approximately 1 to 10 million T cells. MiXCR, run by TCRdb on the PCR reads, gives a single entry per CDR3 protein. The data contain 650,000 to 900,000 distinct CDR3 sequences, around 45% of them singletons. CDR3 length: 15 residues. V lost 3 bases to trimming and J lost 7 bases, with 19 bases between them. From germline, CDR1 is SGHTA and CDR2 FQGTGA. Study findings and constraints: Roughly five TRBV segments were more frequent in patients than controls; TRBV5-6, TRBV5-1 and TRBV20-1 belonged to this group.

This clonotype has a handful of counts. The antigen is not known. The TCR sequence derives from a girl aged 5-17 years with multiple sclerosis. The chain recombines TRBV7-3 with TRBJ2-7, with D possibly being TRBD1 or TRBD2 (6 bases each). The sequencing input was blood. The CDR3 DNA is TGTGCCAGCAGCTTTGGGGCGGGACCAGGGGCTGAGCAGTACTTC. Its protein product is CASSFGAGPGAEQYF.